Described below is a single T cell receptor (beta chain) sequence and its context. What it binds is not known. Exclusion applied to patients with autoimmune disease history or systemic immunosuppression. The data derive from a study of OX40 agonist ivuxolimab in advanced cancers. Study context: The study reported partial responses in three patients: one hepatocellular carcinoma, two cutaneous melanoma. Points from the study as a whole: CD4+ and CD8+ blood T cells expanded clonally by week 6 at 0.1 to 3.0 mg/kg. Normalized expansion of T-cell clones was also low for some nonresponders.

Germline CDR1 and CDR2: MNHNS and SASEGT. Trimming shortened V by 8 bases and J by 7 bases, and 11 bases separated the two germline ends. The CDR3 contains 11 residues. Measured with immunoSEQ multiplex PCR; TCRdb has only the in-frame clones, and not every one. The data hold 66,000 or so clones, with 85% observed a single time. Sequences were derived from CD4+ or CD8+ T cells sorted from blood, sampled in a trial of the OX40 agonist ivuxolimab. The chain carries TRBV6-1 and TRBJ2-5; TRBD1 might be the D (6 bases). The clonotype comes from an adult with an advanced solid tumor such as melanoma, head and neck, liver or kidney cancer. CDR3 protein: CASPRGVTQYF. CDR3 in DNA: TGTGCCAGCCCCAGGGGAGTGACCCAGTACTTC.